One and the same sample provided the 22 T cell receptor beta chains below, sequenced in a study of T cells in localized non-small cell lung cancer. The protocol was immunoSEQ multiplex PCR, while the TCRdb copy is restricted to in-frame clones and leaves out a portion. The repertoire holds approximately 4,000 clones, with approximately 31% as singletons. The sample was normal lung tissue next to the tumor, taken before any cancer treatment. Receptors originate from a male donor aged 60 or over with stage III lung adenocarcinoma.

The genes are TRBV28 and TRBJ2-1; no clear D gene. V lost 9 bases and J 0 bases, leaving 6 bases between the germline ends. The CDR3 extends over 12 amino acids. Germline CDR1 reads MDHEN; CDR2 reads SYDVKM. The CDR3 sequence is CASWNSYNEQFF. CDR3 DNA: TGTGCCAGTTGGAACTCCTACAATGAGCAGTTCTTC.

This chain uses TRBV18 with TRBJ2-1; tentatively, D is TRBD1 (5 bases). The CDR3 totals 18 residues. Germline values: CDR1 KGHSH, CDR2 LQKENI. Trimming stripped 3 bases from V and 4 bases from J, with 22 bases between. CDR3 sequence (DNA): TGTGCCAGCTCACCTCAGGGAAGTTCTCGGGTAACTTACAATGAGCAGTTCTTC. It translates to CASSPQGSSRVTYNEQFF.

This clone is judged medium-sized. The V gene is TRBV7-2, the J gene TRBJ2-1; D remains ambiguous. CDR1 is SGHTA and CDR2 is FQGNSA in the germline V gene. The CDR3 consists of 13 residues. V lost 5 bases, J lost 1 base, and 6 bases lay in between. This CDR3 is CASSPPSYNEQFF. The CDR3 nucleotides read TGTGCCAGCAGCCCCCCATCCTACAATGAGCAGTTCTTC.

The chain uses TRBV29-1 and TRBJ2-7; D unclear. The CDR3 runs 12 residues. Germline CDR1 SQVTM, CDR2 ANQGSEA. Deletions cut 6 bases from V and 1 base from J, with 10 bases between. DNA for the CDR3: TGCAGCGTCGCTGACGGGTCCTACGAGCAGTACTTC. It yields the protein CSVADGSYEQYF.

This clone was counted a few times. The rearrangement uses TRBV28 and TRBJ1-2, with D tentatively TRBD1 (6 bases). The germline CDR1 and CDR2 sequences are MDHEN and SYDVKM. V lost 2 bases and J 5 bases, leaving 18 bases between the germline ends. The CDR3 extends over 16 amino acids. Written as DNA, the CDR3 is TGTGCCAGCAGTTTAAGCTCCACAGGGACTGGTTATGGCTACACCTTC. Amino acids: CASSLSSTGTGYGYTF.

The chain uses TRBV7-6 and TRBJ2-3; unclear D gene. V lost 4 bases and J lost 6, with 14 bases in between. Germline CDR1 is SGHVS and CDR2 is FNYEAQ. The CDR3 spans 14 residues. CDR3 protein: CASSSGGRGDTQYF. The DNA of the CDR3 is TGTGCCAGCAGCTCTGGTGGCCGTGGGGATACGCAGTATTTT.

V usage is TRBV28 and J usage is TRBJ1-3; D perhaps matches TRBD1 (5 bases). V was cut by 3 bases and J by 2 bases, with 8 bases left in between. The V gene's germline CDR1 is MDHEN and CDR2 SYDVKM. The CDR3 runs 14 residues. CDR3 protein: CASSFGRAGNTIYF. DNA of the CDR3: TGTGCCAGCAGTTTCGGCAGGGCTGGAAACACCATATATTTT.

This clone appeared a few times. This chain links TRBV6-8 with TRBJ1-2, with D perhaps TRBD1 (5 bases). The CDR3 is made up of 13 amino acids. The germline V gene has CDR1 MNHGY and CDR2 SAAAGT. V lost 6 bases to trimming and J lost 2 bases, with 10 bases between them. The CDR3 loop reads CASSRQSNYGYTF. The CDR3 bases are TGTGCCAGCAGCCGACAGTCCAACTATGGCTACACCTTC.

V is TRBV9 and J is TRBJ2-2; D is uncertain. Looked up from germline, CDR1 is SGDLS and CDR2 is YYNGEE. The CDR3 is 15 amino acids. Trimming cost V 5 bases and J 2 bases, with 13 bases left between them. The CDR3 reads CASSDQLSNTGELFF. The CDR3 DNA reads as TGTGCCAGCAGTGATCAACTGTCCAACACCGGGGAGCTGTTTTTT.

The chain couples TRBV6-8 to TRBJ2-1; D perhaps matches TRBD2 (6 bases). Trimming shortened V by 5 bases and J by 8 bases, and 10 bases separated the two germline ends. Germline assignment: CDR1 MNHGY and CDR2 SAAAGT. CDR3 length: 12 residues. In DNA, the CDR3 is TGTGCCAGCAGTGAGGAGGGGTATGAGCAGTTCTTC. Translated, it gives CASSEEGYEQFF.

This clone was counted a few times. The chain links TRBV6-1 to TRBJ2-7; TRBD2 is a possible D gene (5 bases). Germline-derived CDR1 and CDR2 are MNHNS and SASEGT. V was cut by 1 base and J by 10 bases, with 14 bases left in between. The CDR3 is 13 residues long. The CDR3 region is CASSEGTPTNQYF. The DNA of the CDR3 is TGTGCCAGCAGTGAAGGGACTCCTACGAATCAGTACTTC.

This chain uses TRBV28 with TRBJ1-1; D not resolved. This CDR3 spans 14 amino acids. Germline CDR1 MDHEN, CDR2 SYDVKM. V was cut by 2 bases and J by 5 bases, with 12 bases left in between. This CDR3 reads CASSLKKQRTEAFF. CDR3 sequence (DNA): TGTGCCAGCAGTTTAAAAAAGCAGAGGACTGAAGCTTTCTTT.

The V call is TRBV19, the J call TRBJ1-2; TRBD1 is a possible D gene (6 bases). CDR3 length equals 14 residues. V was trimmed by 3 bases and J by 7 bases, leaving 15 bases between them. Germline V lookup: CDR1 LNHDA, CDR2 SQIVND (reference sequence). The CDR3 region has the DNA TGTGCCAGTAGTATCTTGGGGGCACTATCTGGCTACACCTTC. Protein: CASSILGALSGYTF.

The rearrangement links TRBV29-1 to TRBJ2-5; TRBD2 aligns across 9 bases. This CDR3 is 14 amino acids long. The V gene end was trimmed by 5 bases and the J gene end by 2 bases; junction bases not matched to a gene: 6. Per the germline V gene, CDR1 is SQVTM and CDR2 is ANQGSEA. CDR3 loop: CSVIPSGVQETQYF. As DNA, the CDR3 is TGCAGCGTTATTCCTAGCGGGGTACAAGAGACCCAGTACTTC. Together with reference TRBV29-1 and TRBJ2-5, the CDR3 gives the full variable domain: SAVISQKPSRDICQRGTSLTIQCQVDSQVTMMFWYRQQPGQSLTLIATANQGSEATYESGFVIDKFPISRPNLTFSTLTVSNMSPEDSSIYLCSVIPSGVQETQYFGPGTRLLVL.

This clone is medium-sized by share. This sequence joins TRBV6-8 and TRBJ1-1; D unresolved. V dropped 4 bases and J dropped 1 base, with 10 bases sitting between them. This CDR3 spans 14 amino acids. Looked up from germline, CDR1 is MNHGY and CDR2 is SAAAGT. The DNA of the CDR3 is TGTGCCAGCAGTTTCGGGATTTCGAACACTGAAGCTTTCTTT. This translates into CASSFGISNTEAFF.

The rearrangement joins TRBV29-1 to TRBJ2-3; 7 bases map to TRBD2. Germline V gene data show CDR1 as SQVTM and CDR2 as ANQGSEA. Germline trimming cut 1 base from V and 4 bases from J; bases unmatched to any gene: 8. The CDR3 contains 15 residues. Here the CDR3 reads CSVEGEGSYPDTQYF. The CDR3 region has the DNA TGCAGCGTTGAAGGGGAGGGGTCGTATCCAGATACGCAGTATTTT.

This clone was picked up a small number of times. The chain combines TRBV29-1 with TRBJ2-2; D gene unclear. Trimming took 5 bases from V and 3 from J, leaving 10 bases between them. The CDR3 sequence is 13 residues long. Germline CDR1 reads SQVTM; CDR2 reads ANQGSEA. The CDR3 sequence is CSVLGEDTGELFF. As DNA, the CDR3 is TGCAGCGTTCTCGGTGAAGACACCGGGGAGCTGTTTTTT.

The chain carries TRBV30 and TRBJ1-1; D is perhaps TRBD1 (6 bases). The CDR3 runs to 15 residues. V was pared by 2 bases and J by 1 base, with 14 bases between. Looked up from germline, CDR1 is GTSNPN and CDR2 is SVGIG (reference sequence). The CDR3 loop reads CAWSPPGARNTEAFF. The CDR3 DNA reads as TGTGCCTGGAGTCCGCCAGGGGCCCGGAACACTGAAGCTTTCTTT.

V is TRBV11-3 and J is TRBJ2-7, with 7 bases fitting TRBD1. CDR1 is SGHNT, CDR2 YENEEA, per germline. This CDR3 has 19 residues. Trimming took 5 bases from V and 0 from J; bases not matched to a gene: 19. The CDR3, as DNA: TGTGCCAGCAGCCCCCGAATTGGACAGGCGGTTTGGGGCTCCTACGAGCAGTACTTC. Translated: CASSPRIGQAVWGSYEQYF.

The chain is built from TRBV23-1 and TRBJ1-5; D is perhaps TRBD1 (5 bases). TRBV23-1 is flagged as an ORF with uncertain function. There are 16 residues in the CDR3. Trimming removed 3 bases from V and 0 bases from J, with 12 bases in between. The CDR3, as DNA: TGCGCCAGCAGTCATCCGGGACCGAATAGCAATCAGCCCCAGCATTTT. Its translation: CASSHPGPNSNQPQHF.

This sequence joins TRBV11-3 and TRBJ2-3, with unresolved D. The CDR3 contains 15 residues. Trimming took off 4 bases at V and 6 bases at J, with 17 bases between the two ends. Germline V lookup: CDR1 SGHNT, CDR2 YENEEA. Here the CDR3 DNA reads TGTGCCAGCAGCTCTGACTTCTCACTACGGGATACGCAGTATTTT. Its translation: CASSSDFSLRDTQYF.

The V gene is TRBV5-1, the J gene TRBJ2-3; 8 nucleotides align to TRBD2. The germline V gene encodes CDR1 SGHRS and CDR2 YFSETQ. CDR3 size: 15 residues. V gave up 1 base and J gave up 2 bases; unmatched junction bases: 3. The DNA for the CDR3 is TGCGCCAGCAGCTTGACTAGCGGATACACAGATACGCAGTATTTT. Encoded protein: CASSLTSGYTDTQYF.